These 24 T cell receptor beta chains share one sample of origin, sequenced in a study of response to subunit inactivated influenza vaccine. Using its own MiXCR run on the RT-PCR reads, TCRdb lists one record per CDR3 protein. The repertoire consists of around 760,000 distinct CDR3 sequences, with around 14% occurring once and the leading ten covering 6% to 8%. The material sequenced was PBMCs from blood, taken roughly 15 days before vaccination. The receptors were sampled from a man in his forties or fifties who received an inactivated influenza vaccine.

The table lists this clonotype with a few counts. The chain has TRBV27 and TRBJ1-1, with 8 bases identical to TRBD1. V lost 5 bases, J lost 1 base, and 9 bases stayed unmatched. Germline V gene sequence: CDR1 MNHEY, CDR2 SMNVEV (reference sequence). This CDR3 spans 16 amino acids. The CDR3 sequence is CASSTRTGLGNTEAFF. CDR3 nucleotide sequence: TGTGCCAGCAGTACAAGGACAGGGCTCGGGAACACTGAAGCTTTCTTT.

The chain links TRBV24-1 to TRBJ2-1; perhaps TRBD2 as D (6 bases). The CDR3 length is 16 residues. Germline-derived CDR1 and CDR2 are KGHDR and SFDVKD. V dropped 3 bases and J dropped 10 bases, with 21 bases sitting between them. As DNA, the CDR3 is TGTGCCACCAGTGATCAGTTAGCGGTCCGATCCGGGGAGCAGTTCTTC. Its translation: CATSDQLAVRSGEQFF.

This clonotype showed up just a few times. CDR3 sequence reads: CASSFAQSYNEQFF. Here the CDR3 DNA reads TGTGCCAGCAGCTTTGCACAGTCCTACAATGAGCAGTTCTTC. The V gene is TRBV7-2, the J gene TRBJ2-1; no firm D call. Germline CDR1 reads SGHTA; CDR2 reads FQGNSA. V lost 3 bases, J lost 1 base, and 7 bases lay in between. The CDR3 loop spans 14 amino acids.

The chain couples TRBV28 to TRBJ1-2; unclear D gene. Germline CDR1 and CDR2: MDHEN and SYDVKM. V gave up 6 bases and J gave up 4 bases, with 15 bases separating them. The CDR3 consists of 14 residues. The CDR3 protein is CASSLGLRSYGYTF. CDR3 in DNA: TGTGCCAGCAGCTTAGGTCTACGCTCCTATGGCTACACCTTC.

Here the CDR3 reads CASSYGNRVAQYF. In DNA, the CDR3 is TGTGCCAGCAGTTACGGAAACAGGGTCGCGCAGTATTTT. The chain recombines TRBV6-2 or TRBV6-3 with TRBJ2-3, with a weak D call TRBD1 (6 bases). Germline V gene data show CDR1 as MNHEY and CDR2 as SVGEGT. V was cut by 2 bases and J by 10 bases, with 13 bases left in between. The CDR3 sequence is 13 residues long.

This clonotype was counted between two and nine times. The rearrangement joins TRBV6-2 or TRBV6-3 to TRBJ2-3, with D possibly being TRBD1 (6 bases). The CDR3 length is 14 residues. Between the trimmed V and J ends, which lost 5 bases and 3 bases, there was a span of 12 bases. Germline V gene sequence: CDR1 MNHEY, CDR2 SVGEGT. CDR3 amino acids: CASSVPGETDTQYF. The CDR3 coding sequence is TGTGCCAGCAGTGTTCCAGGGGAGACAGATACGCAGTATTTT.

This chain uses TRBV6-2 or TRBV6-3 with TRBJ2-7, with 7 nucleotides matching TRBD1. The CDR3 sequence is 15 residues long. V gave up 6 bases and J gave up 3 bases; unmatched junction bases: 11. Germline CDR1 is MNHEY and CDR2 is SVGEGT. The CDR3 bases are TGTGCCAGCAGGACAGGGCACCAGCCAATCTACGAGCAGTACTTC. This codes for CASRTGHQPIYEQYF.

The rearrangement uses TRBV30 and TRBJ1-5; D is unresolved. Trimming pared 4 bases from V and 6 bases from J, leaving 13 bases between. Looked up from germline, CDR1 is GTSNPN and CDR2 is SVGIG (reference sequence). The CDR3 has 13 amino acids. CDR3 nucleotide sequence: TGTGCCTGGACTGGGGTTTCGGGTCAGCCCCAGCATTTT. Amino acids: CAWTGVSGQPQHF.

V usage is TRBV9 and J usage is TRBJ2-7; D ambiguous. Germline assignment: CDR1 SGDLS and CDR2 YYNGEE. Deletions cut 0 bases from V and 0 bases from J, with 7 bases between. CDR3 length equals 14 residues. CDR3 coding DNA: TGTGCCAGCAGCGTAGATGGGAACTCCTACGAGCAGTACTTC. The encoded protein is CASSVDGNSYEQYF.

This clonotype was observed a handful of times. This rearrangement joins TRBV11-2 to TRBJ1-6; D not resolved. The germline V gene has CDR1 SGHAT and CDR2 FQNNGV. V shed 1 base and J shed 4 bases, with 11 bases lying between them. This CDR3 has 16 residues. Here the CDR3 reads CASSLATGQYNSPLHF. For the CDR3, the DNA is TGTGCCAGCAGCTTAGCTACGGGTCAATATAATTCACCCCTCCACTTT.

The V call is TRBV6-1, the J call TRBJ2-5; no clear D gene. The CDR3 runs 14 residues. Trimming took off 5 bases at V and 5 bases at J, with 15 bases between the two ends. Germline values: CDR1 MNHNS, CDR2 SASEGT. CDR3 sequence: CASSQTPIVETQYF. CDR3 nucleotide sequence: TGTGCCAGCAGTCAAACCCCCATAGTGGAGACCCAGTACTTC.

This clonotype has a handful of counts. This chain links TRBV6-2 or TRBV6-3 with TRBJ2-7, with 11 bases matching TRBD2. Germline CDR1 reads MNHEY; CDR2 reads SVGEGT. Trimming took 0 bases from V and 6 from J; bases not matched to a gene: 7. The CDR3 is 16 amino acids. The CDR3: CASSYSGGLAGGEQYF. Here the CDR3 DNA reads TGTGCCAGCAGTTACTCGGGTGGACTAGCGGGTGGCGAGCAGTACTTC.

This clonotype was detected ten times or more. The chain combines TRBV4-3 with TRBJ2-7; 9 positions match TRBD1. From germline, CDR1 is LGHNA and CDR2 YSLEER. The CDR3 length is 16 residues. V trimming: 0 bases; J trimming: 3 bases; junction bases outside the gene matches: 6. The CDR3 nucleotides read TGCGCCAGCAGCCAAGATTTGGGGACAGGGAACTACGAGCAGTACTTC. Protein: CASSQDLGTGNYEQYF.

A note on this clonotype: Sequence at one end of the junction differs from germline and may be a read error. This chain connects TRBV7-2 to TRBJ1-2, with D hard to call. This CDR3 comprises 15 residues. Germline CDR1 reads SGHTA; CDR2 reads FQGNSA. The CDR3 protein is CASNLAMKSNYGYTF. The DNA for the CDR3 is TGTGCCAGCAACTTAGCCATGAAATCTAACTATGGCTACACCTTC.

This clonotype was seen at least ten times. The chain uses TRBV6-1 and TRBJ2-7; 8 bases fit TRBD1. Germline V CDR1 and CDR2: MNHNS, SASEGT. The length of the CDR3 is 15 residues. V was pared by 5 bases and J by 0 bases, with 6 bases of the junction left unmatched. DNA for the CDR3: TGTGCCAGCAGTCGGGACAGGCGCATCTCCTACGAGCAGTACTTC. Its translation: CASSRDRRISYEQYF.

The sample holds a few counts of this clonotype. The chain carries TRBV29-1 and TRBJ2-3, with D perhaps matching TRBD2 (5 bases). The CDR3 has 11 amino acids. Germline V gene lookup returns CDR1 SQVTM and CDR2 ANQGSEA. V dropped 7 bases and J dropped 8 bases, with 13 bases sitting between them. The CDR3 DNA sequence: TGCAGCGGTATTAGAAGCGGTACGCAGTATTTT. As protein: CSGIRSGTQYF.

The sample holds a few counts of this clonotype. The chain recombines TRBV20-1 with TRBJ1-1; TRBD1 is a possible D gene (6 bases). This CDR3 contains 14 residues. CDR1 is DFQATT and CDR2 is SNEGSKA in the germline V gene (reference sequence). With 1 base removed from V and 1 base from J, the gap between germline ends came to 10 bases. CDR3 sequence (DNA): TGCAGTGCTAGAGGGGGACACCGGAACACTGAAGCTTTCTTT. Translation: CSARGGHRNTEAFF.

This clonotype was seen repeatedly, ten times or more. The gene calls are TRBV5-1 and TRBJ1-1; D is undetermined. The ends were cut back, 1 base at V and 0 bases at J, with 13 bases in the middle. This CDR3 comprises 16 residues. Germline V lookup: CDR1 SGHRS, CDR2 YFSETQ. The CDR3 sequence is CASSLLGVTMNTEAFF. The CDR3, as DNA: TGCGCCAGCAGCTTGTTGGGAGTCACAATGAACACTGAAGCTTTCTTT.

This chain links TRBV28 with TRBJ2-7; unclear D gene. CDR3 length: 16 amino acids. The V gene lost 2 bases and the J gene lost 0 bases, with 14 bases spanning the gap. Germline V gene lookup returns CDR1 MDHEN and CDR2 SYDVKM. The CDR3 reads CASSLGVDLSSYEQYF. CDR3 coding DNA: TGTGCCAGCAGTTTAGGGGTGGACCTGAGCTCCTACGAGCAGTACTTC.

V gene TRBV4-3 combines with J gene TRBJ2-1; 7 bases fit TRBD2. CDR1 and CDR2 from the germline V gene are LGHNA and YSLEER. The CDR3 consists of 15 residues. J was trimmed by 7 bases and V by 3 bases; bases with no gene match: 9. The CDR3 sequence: CASSHTPGGLNEQFF. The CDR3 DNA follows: TGCGCCAGCAGCCACACTCCCGGGGGGTTGAATGAGCAGTTCTTC.

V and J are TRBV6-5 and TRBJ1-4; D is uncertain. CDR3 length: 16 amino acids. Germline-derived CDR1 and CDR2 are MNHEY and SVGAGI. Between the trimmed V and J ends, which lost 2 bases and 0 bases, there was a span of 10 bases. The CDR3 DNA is TGTGCCAGCAGTTACGCCTACGGACCAACTAATGAAAAACTGTTTTTT. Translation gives CASSYAYGPTNEKLFF.

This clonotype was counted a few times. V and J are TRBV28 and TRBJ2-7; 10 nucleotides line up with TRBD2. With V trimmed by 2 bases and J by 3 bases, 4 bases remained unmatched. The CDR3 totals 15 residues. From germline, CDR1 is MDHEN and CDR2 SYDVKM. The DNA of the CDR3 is TGTGCCAGCAGTTTAAGCGGGAGGGGAGGCTACGAGCAGTACTTC. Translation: CASSLSGRGGYEQYF.

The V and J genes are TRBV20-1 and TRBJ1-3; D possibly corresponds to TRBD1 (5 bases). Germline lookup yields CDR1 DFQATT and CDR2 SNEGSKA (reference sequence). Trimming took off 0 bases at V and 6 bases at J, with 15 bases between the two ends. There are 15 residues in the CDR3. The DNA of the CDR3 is TGCAGTGCTAGAGATCTCTCACAGGCTAAAAACACCATATATTTT. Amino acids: CSARDLSQAKNTIYF.

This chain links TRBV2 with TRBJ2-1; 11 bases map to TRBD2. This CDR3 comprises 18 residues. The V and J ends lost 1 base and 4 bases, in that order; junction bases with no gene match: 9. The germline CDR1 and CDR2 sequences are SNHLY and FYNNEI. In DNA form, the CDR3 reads TGTGCCAGCAGTGAAGTGGGACTAGCGGATGGGGTTTACAATGAGCAGTTCTTC. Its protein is CASSEVGLADGVYNEQFF.